This TCR beta chain is drawn from a study of radiotherapy plus CTLA-4 blockade in lung cancer. Overall study context: In approximately 17% of patients, objective responses were seen; 31% had disease control.

Germline lookup yields CDR1 MNHNS and CDR2 SASEGT. V lost 7 bases and J 3 bases, leaving 8 bases between the germline ends. This CDR3 has 12 residues. Study-level findings and limits: Expansion in blood of tumor-derived TCR clones was seen after radiotherapy plus ipilimumab.

As to this clone: Its antigen is not known.

Generated by immunoSEQ multiplex PCR, the TCRdb table keeps only in-frame clones and is missing some. In the table there are around 56,000 clones, 65% to 80% of which are singletons. The sequences come from peripheral blood, collected from a patient treated with radiotherapy plus ipilimumab. The sequence came from a human donor with non-small cell lung cancer who had a complete response to radiotherapy plus ipilimumab. The chain is built from TRBV6-1 and TRBJ2-3; D remains ambiguous. The CDR3: CASNPGTDTQYF. The CDR3 nucleotides are TGTGCCAGCAACCCCGGGACAGATACGCAGTATTTT.